The T cell receptor (beta chain) under discussion was sequenced for a study of shared clonotypes between healthy human individuals. The germline V gene encodes CDR1 SQVTM and CDR2 ANQGSEA. CDR3 length equals 13 residues. V gave up 3 bases and J gave up 5 bases, with 11 bases separating them. Original processing notes: Filtering of immunoSEQ junctional sequences could not match full-length read filtering. Measured with immunoSEQ multiplex PCR; TCRdb has only the in-frame clones, and not every one. V and J calls and clone size come straight from that table; D and trimming were deduced from the DNA. The table has about 1.1 million clones, approximately 80% seen once; the top ten hold almost 0.9%.

This receptor was taken from a man between 18 and 29 years old in good health. Some clones in this sample may be carry-over from other donors' samples. V usage is TRBV29-1 and J usage is TRBJ2-1; D may correspond to TRBD1 or TRBD2 (5 bases each). The source material was memory CD4+ T cells from PBMCs. Subset noted: CD45RA-negative fraction. The CDR3 is CSVEGQTNNEQFF. The CDR3 DNA reads as TGCAGCGTTGAGGGGCAGACTAACAATGAGCAGTTCTTC.